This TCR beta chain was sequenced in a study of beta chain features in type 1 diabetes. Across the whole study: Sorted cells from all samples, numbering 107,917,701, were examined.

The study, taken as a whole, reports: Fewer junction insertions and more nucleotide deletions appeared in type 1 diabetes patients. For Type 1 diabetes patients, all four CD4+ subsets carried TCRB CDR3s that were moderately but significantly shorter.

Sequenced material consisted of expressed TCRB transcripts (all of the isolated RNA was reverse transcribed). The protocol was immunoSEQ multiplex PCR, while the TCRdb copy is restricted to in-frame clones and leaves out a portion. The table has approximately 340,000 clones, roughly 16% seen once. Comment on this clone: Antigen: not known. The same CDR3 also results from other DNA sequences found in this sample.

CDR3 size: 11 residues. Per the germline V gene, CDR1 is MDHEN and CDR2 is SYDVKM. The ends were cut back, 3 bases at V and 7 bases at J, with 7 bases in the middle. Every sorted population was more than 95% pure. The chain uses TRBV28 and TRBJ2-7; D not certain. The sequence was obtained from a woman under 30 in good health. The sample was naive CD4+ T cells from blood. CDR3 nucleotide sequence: TGTGCCAGCAGTTTGAGGCGAGAGCAGTACTTC. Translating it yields CASSLRREQYF.